A single sample is the source of the 20 T cell receptor beta chains below, sequenced in a study of T cell changes during pregnancy in multiple sclerosis (dated by TCRdb to the late 2010s). The library relied on the immunoSEQ multiplex PCR assay. The table was pulled from immuneACCESS by TCRdb, which kept in-frame rearrangements only. Such tables lose some clones; where checked, under half of the loss comes from unresolved V genes, and the rest has no known cause. A total of around 57,000 clones appear in this sample, around 92% of them only once. Clones ranked in the top ten supply 2% to 2.5% of the sample. Sequenced material: peripheral blood, taken in the third trimester of pregnancy. These receptors were obtained from a female donor in good health, enrolled as a control in a pregnancy study.

V is TRBV7-8 and J is TRBJ2-1; 8 positions match TRBD2. CDR3 length: 16 amino acids. Germline loops: CDR1 SGHVS, CDR2 FQNEAQ. The V gene end was trimmed by 5 bases and the J gene end by 1 base; junction bases not matched to a gene: 7. CDR3 in amino acids: CASSHQRGGSYNEQFF. The CDR3 coding sequence is TGTGCCAGCAGCCACCAGCGCGGGGGGTCCTACAATGAGCAGTTCTTC. The variable domain in full, with the rest retrieved from reference TRBV7-8 and TRBJ2-1, is GAGVSQSPRYKVAKRGQDVALRCDPISGHVSLFWYQQALGQGPEFLTYFQNEAQLDKSGLPSDRFFAERPEGSVSTLKIQRTQQEDSAVYLCASSHQRGGSYNEQFFGPGTRLTVL.

This sequence joins TRBV9 and TRBJ2-7; D is uncertain. The germline gives CDR1 SGDLS, CDR2 YYNGEE. This CDR3 region has 15 residues. Trimming took 0 bases from V and 9 from J, leaving 19 bases between them. The DNA for the CDR3 is TGTGCCAGCAGCGTAGGTCAGCCAGGTTTGTCAGGGCAGTACTTC. As protein: CASSVGQPGLSGQYF.

The genes are TRBV9 and TRBJ1-1, with 7 positions matching TRBD1. This CDR3 spans 16 amino acids. V trimming: 3 bases; J trimming: 3 bases; junction bases outside the gene matches: 11. In germline, CDR1 is SGDLS, CDR2 YYNGEE. The CDR3 here is CASSGRGRLGDTEAFF. CDR3 sequence (DNA): TGTGCCAGCAGCGGGAGGGGGCGATTAGGGGACACTGAAGCTTTCTTT.

The J gene is TRBJ1-4, the V gene TRBV9; possible D gene TRBD1, 6 bases. The CDR3 runs 14 residues. Trimming took 3 bases from V and 2 from J, leaving 8 bases between them. CDR1 and CDR2 from the germline V gene are SGDLS and YYNGEE. CDR3 in DNA: TGTGCCAGCAGCGGCGACAGGACTAATGAAAAACTGTTTTTT. As protein: CASSGDRTNEKLFF.

Here the CDR3 reads CSVLGQGSYNEQFF. CDR3 DNA sequence: TGCAGCGTTTTGGGACAGGGTTCCTACAATGAGCAGTTCTTC. The chain has TRBV29-1 and TRBJ2-1; TRBD1 aligns across 9 bases. Germline trimming cut 5 bases from V and 1 base from J; bases unmatched to any gene: 3. CDR3 length: 14 amino acids. Germline V gives CDR1 SQVTM, CDR2 ANQGSEA.

The V call is TRBV30, the J call TRBJ2-7; 7 bases are shared with TRBD1. Per the germline V gene, CDR1 is GTSNPN and CDR2 is SVGIG (reference sequence). V shed 1 base, J shed 3 bases, and the junction held 6 bases outside the gene matches. CDR3 length: 14 amino acids. CDR3 sequence (DNA): TGTGCCTGGAGTGGGGACAGCTTGGACTACGAGCAGTACTTC. As protein: CAWSGDSLDYEQYF.

V gene TRBV9 combines with J gene TRBJ1-4, with 10 positions matching TRBD1. The CDR3 loop spans 14 amino acids. The J segment lost 5 bases and the V segment lost 4 bases, leaving 2 bases of the junction unmatched. The V gene's germline CDR1 is SGDLS and CDR2 YYNGEE. CDR3 loop: CASSRGQGNEKLFF. The CDR3 region has the DNA TGTGCCAGCAGCCGGGGACAGGGGAATGAAAAACTGTTTTTT.

The V call is TRBV6-5, the J call TRBJ1-2; no reliable D call. Deletions cut 7 bases from V and 7 bases from J, with 13 bases between. From germline, CDR1 is MNHEY and CDR2 SVGAGI. The CDR3 spans 12 residues. The CDR3 spells CASNPGKAGYTF. CDR3 nucleotides: TGTGCCAGCAACCCGGGAAAAGCTGGCTACACCTTC.

This clone appeared a single time. J is TRBJ1-1 and V is TRBV29-1; no firm D call. Trimming stripped 7 bases from V and 1 base from J, with 4 bases between. The CDR3 runs 10 residues. CDR1 SQVTM and CDR2 ANQGSEA come from the germline V gene. CDR3 sequence: CSAGNTEAFF. In DNA, the CDR3 is TGCAGCGCCGGGAACACTGAAGCTTTCTTT. Variable domain in full (rest from reference TRBV29-1 and TRBJ1-1): SAVISQKPSRDICQRGTSLTIQCQVDSQVTMMFWYRQQPGQSLTLIATANQGSEATYESGFVIDKFPISRPNLTFSTLTVSNMSPEDSSIYLCSAGNTEAFFGQGTRLTVV.

This clone occurred once. The chain combines TRBV7-2 with TRBJ2-2; D is undetermined. CDR3 length equals 17 residues. Trimming removed 1 base at V and 1 base at J, with 13 bases between. CDR1 is SGHTA and CDR2 is FQGNSA in the germline V gene. CDR3: CASSLVSRQMNTGELFF. CDR3 coding DNA: TGTGCCAGCAGCTTAGTTTCGCGGCAGATGAACACCGGGGAGCTGTTTTTT.

The rearrangement links TRBV7-6 to TRBJ2-2; no definite D call. The V gene's germline CDR1 is SGHVS and CDR2 FNYEAQ. The V gene lost 3 bases and the J gene lost 6 bases, with 2 bases spanning the gap. CDR3 size: 11 residues. The CDR3: CASSFAGELFF. CDR3 bases: TGTGCCAGCAGCTTCGCCGGGGAGCTGTTTTTT.

The chain is built from TRBV6-6 and TRBJ1-2, with D possibly being TRBD1 (5 bases). Germline V gene data show CDR1 as MNHNY and CDR2 as SVGAGI (reference sequence). The CDR3 extends over 14 amino acids. Trimming removed 10 bases from V and 4 bases from J, with 19 bases in between. The CDR3 region is CATSGTALTYGYTF. In DNA form, the CDR3 reads TGTGCCACTAGCGGGACTGCCCTGACCTATGGCTACACCTTC.

The rearrangement links TRBV7-9 to TRBJ2-7, with 10 nucleotides matching TRBD1. CDR1 is SEHNR and CDR2 is FQNEAQ in the germline V gene (reference sequence). V gave up 1 base and J gave up 5 bases; unmatched junction bases: 2. This CDR3 has 14 residues. CDR3 residues: CASSLVGTGDEQYF. Here the CDR3 DNA reads TGTGCCAGCAGCTTAGTTGGGACAGGGGACGAGCAGTACTTC.

The chain uses TRBV28 and TRBJ2-4; D is unresolved. The CDR3 is 13 residues long. V was cut by 7 bases and J by 6 bases, with 13 bases left in between. Germline V CDR1 and CDR2: MDHEN, SYDVKM. CDR3 coding DNA: TGTGCCAGCACGTCTGGGCTGGGAAACATTCAGTACTTC. It codes for CASTSGLGNIQYF.

The rearrangement uses TRBV6-5 and TRBJ1-4; D remains ambiguous. The germline V gene has CDR1 MNHEY and CDR2 SVGAGI. This CDR3 is built from 15 residues. V was pared by 0 bases and J by 4 bases, with 9 bases between. CDR3 protein: CASSYSISLNEKLFF. CDR3 sequence (DNA): TGTGCCAGCAGTTACTCGATATCACTTAATGAAAAACTGTTTTTT.

The V call is TRBV13, the J call TRBJ2-7, with TRBD2 matching 7 bases. The germline V gene has CDR1 PRHDT and CDR2 FYEKMQ (reference sequence). The CDR3 totals 14 residues. Unmatched junction bases numbered 5, after V lost 3 bases and J lost 3 bases. CDR3 residues: CASSLRAGLYEQYF. The DNA for the CDR3 is TGTGCCAGCAGCTTGAGAGCGGGACTCTACGAGCAGTACTTC.

This clone was found once. The chain combines TRBV28 with TRBJ2-7; TRBD1 matches at 8 bases. CDR1 is MDHEN and CDR2 is SYDVKM in the germline V gene. The CDR3 is 15 residues long. Unmatched junction bases numbered 10, after V lost 7 bases and J lost 2 bases. In DNA form, the CDR3 reads TGTGCCAGCACCGACCGACAGGGGCGGCCCTACGAGCAGTACTTC. It encodes CASTDRQGRPYEQYF. Supplemented by reference TRBV28 and TRBJ2-7, the full variable domain reads DVKVTQSSRYLVKRTGEKVFLECVQDMDHENMFWYRQDPGLGLRLIYFSYDVKMKEKGDIPEGYSVSREKKERFSLILESASTNQTSMYLCASTDRQGRPYEQYFGPGTRLTVT.

This chain joins TRBV6-5 and TRBJ2-1; 9 bases line up with TRBD2. V gave up 5 bases and J gave up 10 bases; unmatched junction bases: 12. The CDR3 extends over 15 amino acids. Germline CDR1 and CDR2: MNHEY and SVGAGI. CDR3 coding DNA: TGTGCCAGCAGTCCGATGGGCGGGGGGGCCGGCGAGCAGTTCTTC. Amino acid sequence: CASSPMGGGAGEQFF.

The V call is TRBV5-1, the J call TRBJ2-6, with 9 bases fitting TRBD1. Germline V gene sequence: CDR1 SGHRS, CDR2 YFSETQ. V was pared by 1 base and J by 0 bases, with 8 bases of the junction left unmatched. There are 19 residues in the CDR3. CDR3 sequence reads: CASSLRGDRVLSGANVLTF. In DNA, the CDR3 is TGCGCCAGCAGCTTGAGGGGGGACAGGGTTCTCTCTGGGGCCAACGTCCTGACTTTC.

This rearrangement joins TRBV10-3 to TRBJ2-3, with a weak D call TRBD2 (5 bases). This CDR3 is built from 14 residues. The germline V gene encodes CDR1 ENHRY and CDR2 SYGVKD. The V end was cut by 3 bases, the J end by 4 bases, with 11 bases between. The CDR3 DNA reads TGTGCCATCAGTGAAACGGGAATTTCAGATACGCAGTATTTT. Its protein is CAISETGISDTQYF.